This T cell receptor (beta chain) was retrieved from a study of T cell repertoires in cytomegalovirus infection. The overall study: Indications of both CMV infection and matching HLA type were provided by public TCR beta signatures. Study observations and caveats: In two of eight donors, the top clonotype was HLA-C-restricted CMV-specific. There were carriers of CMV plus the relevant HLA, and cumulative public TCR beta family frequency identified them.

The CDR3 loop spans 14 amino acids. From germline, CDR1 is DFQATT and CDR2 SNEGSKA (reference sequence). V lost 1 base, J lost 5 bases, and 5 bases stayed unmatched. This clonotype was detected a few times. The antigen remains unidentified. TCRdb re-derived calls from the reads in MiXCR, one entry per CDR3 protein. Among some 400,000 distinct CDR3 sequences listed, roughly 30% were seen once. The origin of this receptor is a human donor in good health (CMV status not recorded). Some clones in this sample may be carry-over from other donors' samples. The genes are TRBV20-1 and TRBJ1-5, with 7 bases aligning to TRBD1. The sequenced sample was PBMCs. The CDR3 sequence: CSARGPGGDQPQHF. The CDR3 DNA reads TGCAGTGCTAGAGGTCCAGGGGGTGATCAGCCCCAGCATTTT.